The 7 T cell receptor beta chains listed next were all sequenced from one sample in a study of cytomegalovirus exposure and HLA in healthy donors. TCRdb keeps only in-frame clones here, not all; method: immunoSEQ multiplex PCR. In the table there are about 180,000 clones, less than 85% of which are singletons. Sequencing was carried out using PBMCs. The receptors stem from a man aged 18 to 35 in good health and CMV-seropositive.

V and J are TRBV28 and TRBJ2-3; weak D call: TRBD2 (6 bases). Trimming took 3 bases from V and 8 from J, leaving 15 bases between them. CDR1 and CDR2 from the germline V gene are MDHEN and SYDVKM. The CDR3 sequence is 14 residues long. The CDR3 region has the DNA TGTGCCAGCAGTTTTAGGGGCGGGGCCCCTACGCAGTATTTT. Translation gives CASSFRGGAPTQYF.

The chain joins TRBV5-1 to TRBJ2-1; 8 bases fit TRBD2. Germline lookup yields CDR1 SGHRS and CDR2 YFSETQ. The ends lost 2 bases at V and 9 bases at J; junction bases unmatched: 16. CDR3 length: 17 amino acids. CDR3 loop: CASSFSPREVLRGEQFF. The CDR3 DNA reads TGCGCCAGCAGCTTTTCTCCGCGGGAGGTTCTGCGAGGTGAGCAGTTCTTC.

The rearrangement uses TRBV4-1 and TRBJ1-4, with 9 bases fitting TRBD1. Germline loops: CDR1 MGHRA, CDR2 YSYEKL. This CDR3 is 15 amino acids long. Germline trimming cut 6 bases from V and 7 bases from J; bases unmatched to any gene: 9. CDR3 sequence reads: CASRIQGASGEKLFF. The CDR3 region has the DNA TGCGCCAGCAGAATACAGGGGGCGAGCGGTGAAAAACTGTTTTTT.

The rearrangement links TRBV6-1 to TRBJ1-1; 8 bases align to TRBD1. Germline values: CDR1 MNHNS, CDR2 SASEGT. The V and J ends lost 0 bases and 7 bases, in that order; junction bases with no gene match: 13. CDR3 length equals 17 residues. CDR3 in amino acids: CASSEAWGGRGQSEAFF. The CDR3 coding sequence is TGTGCCAGCAGTGAAGCGTGGGGGGGCAGGGGGCAGAGTGAAGCTTTCTTT.

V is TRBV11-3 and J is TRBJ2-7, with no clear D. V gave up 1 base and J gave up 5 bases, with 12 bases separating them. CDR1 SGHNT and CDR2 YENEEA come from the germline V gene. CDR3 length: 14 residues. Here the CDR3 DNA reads TGTGCCAGCAGCTTAGCCAGGCATCTTGACGAGCAGTACTTC. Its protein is CASSLARHLDEQYF.

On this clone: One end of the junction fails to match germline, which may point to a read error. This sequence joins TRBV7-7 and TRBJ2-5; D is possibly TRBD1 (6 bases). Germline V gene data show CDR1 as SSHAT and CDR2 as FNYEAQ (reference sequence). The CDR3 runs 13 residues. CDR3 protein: CASSLGQKETQYF. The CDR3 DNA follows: TGTGCTAGCAGCTTAGGACAGAAAGAGACCCAGTACTTC.

The CDR3: CASSLTGTGAGGELFF. The CDR3 coding sequence is TGTGCCAGCAGTTTGACCGGGACAGGGGCGGGCGGGGAGCTGTTTTTT. The rearrangement uses TRBV27 and TRBJ2-2, with TRBD1 matching over 10 bases. Germline trimming cut 3 bases from V and 7 bases from J; bases unmatched to any gene: 8. CDR1 MNHEY and CDR2 SMNVEV come from the germline V gene (reference sequence). The CDR3 extends over 16 amino acids.